The 20 T cell receptor beta chains listed next were all sequenced from one sample in a study of T cell responses to AZD1222 COVID-19 vaccine. Clones were read by immunoSEQ multiplex PCR, and TCRdb kept only the in-frame ones, dropping some. The sample includes about 160,000 clones, about nine tenths of them seen just once. Specimen: peripheral blood, collected on day 0 of AZD1222 vaccination. The source is an adult in good health.

The gene calls are TRBV29-1 and TRBJ1-1; TRBD1 matches 7 bases. The junction had 14 bases not matched to a gene; V was cut back by 6 bases and J by 7 bases. CDR3 length: 14 amino acids. CDR1 and CDR2 from the germline V gene are SQVTM and ANQGSEA. The DNA for the CDR3 is TGCAGCGTGATCACCCACGACAGGGATGGTGAAGCTTTCTTT. Its protein is CSVITHDRDGEAFF.

The chain is built from TRBV21-1 and TRBJ1-1; TRBD1, the D gene given by the table, was not confirmed from the DNA. TRBV21-1 represents a pseudogene. The CDR3 has 15 residues. CDR3 DNA: TGTGCCGTCCCCGCCCGGACATTCGAAGGCGCTGAAGCTTTCTTT. Translating gives CAVPARTFEGAEAFF.

The sample holds a few counts of this clone. The chain uses TRBV28 and TRBJ2-7, with a possible D match to TRBD1 (6 bases). Germline lookup yields CDR1 MDHEN and CDR2 SYDVKM. The CDR3 has 14 amino acids. The V end was cut by 5 bases, the J end by 0 bases, with 11 bases between. DNA for the CDR3: TGTGCCAGCAGTCCTGGGACACCCTCCTACGAGCAGTACTTC. It translates to CASSPGTPSYEQYF.

The chain combines TRBV30 with TRBJ1-2; a possible D gene is TRBD1 (6 bases). CDR3 size: 12 residues. V gave up 5 bases and J gave up 1 base, with 8 bases separating them. CDR1 and CDR2 from the germline V gene are GTSNPN and SVGIG (reference sequence). CDR3 nucleotide sequence: TGTGCCTGGGCCAGGGGTAACTATGGCTACACCTTC. Protein sequence: CAWARGNYGYTF.

The rearrangement links TRBV29-1 to TRBJ2-2; possibly TRBD2 for D (7 bases). V was pared by 4 bases and J by 6 bases, with 12 bases between. This CDR3 has 13 residues. Germline lookup yields CDR1 SQVTM and CDR2 ANQGSEA. The CDR3 nucleotides are TGCAGCGTTGTACAGGGAGGGGCCGGGGAGCTGTTTTTT. Translating gives CSVVQGGAGELFF.

V usage is TRBV5-5 and J usage is TRBJ2-3; TRBD2 matches 10 bases. The ends lost 0 bases at V and 14 bases at J; junction bases unmatched: 6. The CDR3 runs to 13 residues. Germline lookup yields CDR1 SGHKS and CDR2 YYEKEE (reference sequence). The CDR3 DNA reads as TGTGCCAGCAGCTTGGAACTAGCGGGATTCATGTATTTT. Protein: CASSLELAGFMYF.

This clone was detected only once. This rearrangement joins TRBV28 to TRBJ2-7; 7 bases are a match to TRBD1. CDR1 and CDR2 (germline): MDHEN, SYDVKM. V shed 5 bases, J shed 6 bases, and the junction held 4 bases outside the gene matches. The CDR3 length is 12 residues. The DNA for the CDR3 is TGTGCCAGCAGTCGGGACAGCCCCGAGCAGTACTTC. It yields the protein CASSRDSPEQYF.

The chain uses TRBV4-3 and TRBJ1-6; 9 bases line up with TRBD1. Germline V gene lookup returns CDR1 LGHNA and CDR2 YSLEER. Unmatched junction bases numbered 12, after V lost 3 bases and J lost 9 bases. This CDR3 contains 17 residues. CDR3 region: CASSQIRDRERRSPLHF. The CDR3 DNA follows: TGCGCCAGCAGCCAGATCCGGGACAGGGAAAGACGTTCACCCCTCCACTTT.

The chain uses TRBV24-1 and TRBJ2-3; the match to TRBD2 covers 13 bases. CDR1 is KGHDR, CDR2 SFDVKD, per germline. Trimming at V came to 5 bases and at J to 0 bases, leaving 7 bases not matched to a gene. This CDR3 region has 18 residues. DNA of the CDR3: TGTGCCACCAGTGGCGAGGGACTAGCGGGGACTAGCACAGATACGCAGTATTTT. The encoded protein is CATSGEGLAGTSTDTQYF.

This chain joins TRBV19 and TRBJ1-1, with D unclear. This CDR3 comprises 13 residues. The V gene's germline CDR1 is LNHDA and CDR2 SQIVND (reference sequence). V was pared by 5 bases and J by 0 bases, with 7 bases between. Here the CDR3 reads CASSSQLNTEAFF. The CDR3 region has the DNA TGTGCCAGTAGTTCTCAGCTGAACACTGAAGCTTTCTTT.

This clone was seen a few times. The chain couples TRBV7-8 to TRBJ1-1, with a tentative D call TRBD1 (5 bases). The V end lost 5 bases, the J end lost 0 bases, and 13 bases lay between the germline ends. The CDR3 is 15 residues long. Germline loops: CDR1 SGHVS, CDR2 FQNEAQ. The CDR3 region has the DNA TGTGCCAGCAGCGGCAGGGCTATAATGAACACTGAAGCTTTCTTT. This gives the protein CASSGRAIMNTEAFF.

This chain joins TRBV28 and TRBJ2-3; D unresolved. Trimming stripped 6 bases from V and 4 bases from J, with 8 bases between. Germline V gene lookup returns CDR1 MDHEN and CDR2 SYDVKM. The CDR3 length is 12 residues. The DNA of the CDR3 is TGTGCCAGCAGCTTAACCGCAGATACGCAGTATTTT. Translation: CASSLTADTQYF.

The chain couples TRBV6-2 or TRBV6-3 to TRBJ2-1, with D possibly TRBD1 on 6 matching bases. V was shortened by 4 bases and J by 14 bases, with 24 bases between the two germline ends. CDR1 MNHEY and CDR2 SVGEGT come from the germline V gene. This CDR3 has 15 amino acids. In nucleotides, the CDR3 is TGTGCCAGCAGTTTTACCTTTTCCGGGACAAAAGGAAAGTTCTTC. Its protein is CASSFTFSGTKGKFF.

The chain recombines TRBV9 with TRBJ2-5; D is unresolved. V lost 4 bases, J lost 1 base, and 17 bases lay in between. The CDR3 is made up of 16 amino acids. CDR1 and CDR2 (germline): SGDLS, YYNGEE. DNA for the CDR3: TGTGCCAGCAGCCCCGGTCAGTCCGCCCTCCAAGAGACCCAGTACTTC. Its protein product is CASSPGQSALQETQYF.

The chain joins TRBV6-5 to TRBJ2-7, with TRBD2 matching over 7 bases. Losses at the gene ends were 2 bases for V and 3 bases for J; bases not matched to a gene: 7. This CDR3 has 15 amino acids. Looked up from germline, CDR1 is MNHEY and CDR2 is SVGAGI. CDR3 in DNA: TGTGCCAGCAGTTACAGCGGGGAGGTTATCTACGAGCAGTACTTC. Its protein is CASSYSGEVIYEQYF.

This chain links TRBV11-2 with TRBJ1-2; possible D gene TRBD1, 5 bases. With 3 bases removed from V and 0 bases from J, the gap between germline ends came to 14 bases. CDR3 length: 16 amino acids. Germline CDR1 and CDR2: SGHAT and FQNNGV. CDR3 protein: CASSFAGTASNYGYTF. The CDR3 bases are TGTGCCAGCAGCTTCGCCGGGACGGCCTCTAACTATGGCTACACCTTC.

This chain's CDR3 is CASSMGQEENTIYF. For the CDR3, the DNA is TGTGCCAGTAGTATGGGCCAGGAGGAAAACACCATATATTTT. The chain recombines TRBV19 with TRBJ1-3; unclear D gene. Germline CDR1 reads LNHDA; CDR2 reads SQIVND (reference sequence). V lost 3 bases, J lost 6 bases, and 12 bases lay in between. The length of the CDR3 is 14 residues.

This clone occurred once. This chain connects TRBV6-5 to TRBJ2-2; TRBD2 might be the D (5 bases). Germline CDR1 and CDR2: MNHEY and SVGAGI. The CDR3 sequence is 12 residues long. Trimming cost V 6 bases and J 7 bases, with 9 bases left between them. CDR3 sequence (DNA): TGTGCCAGCAGACAAGGGAGCGGGGAGCTGTTTTTT. Amino acids: CASRQGSGELFF.

The V and J genes are TRBV12-3 or TRBV12-4 and TRBJ1-2; 7 bases are shared with TRBD1. The CDR3 has 12 amino acids. Losses at the gene ends were 3 bases for V and 8 bases for J; bases not matched to a gene: 3. CDR3 loop: CASSLTGNGYTF. CDR3 in DNA: TGTGCCAGCAGTTTGACAGGGAACGGCTACACCTTC.

V and J are TRBV30 and TRBJ2-3, with 9 bases fitting TRBD2. The CDR3 extends over 15 amino acids. Germline CDR1 GTSNPN, CDR2 SVGIG (reference sequence). Losses at the gene ends were 0 bases for V and 7 bases for J; bases not matched to a gene: 8. For the CDR3, the DNA is TGTGCCTGGAGTGTCGGGCTAGCGGGAACCCATACGCAGTATTTT. Encoded protein: CAWSVGLAGTHTQYF.